This note documents a single T cell receptor (beta chain) sequence. Its matching antigen is unknown. The data derive from a study of Ad26.COV2.S vaccination and SARS-CoV-2 variants. Here immunoSEQ multiplex PCR was the method, and the copy in TCRdb shows in-frame clones only, minus some. The sample contains 350,000 to 500,000 clones, more than 75% of which appear only once. Treatment indicated: 15 to 20 received Ad26.COV2.S at low or high dose, single or two shots; roughly five received placebo; per-sample allocation not given. Sampling happened 63 days after the first vaccine or placebo injection. Donor was an adult aged 18-55 years in Boston. The study used a vaccine consisting of an Ad26 vector that expressed Wuhan-strain SARS-CoV-2 spike. Study-wide findings and caveats: With respect to non-spike TCR breadth, vaccine and placebo recipients were similar. Substantial response breadth was reportedly seen for spike-specific CD8+ and CD4+ T cells after vaccination.

The receptor's source is a person between 18 and 59 years old who received the Ad26.COV2.S COVID-19 vaccine or a placebo. Source: peripheral blood, taken in a trial of Ad26.COV2.S vaccine versus placebo.

The CDR3 DNA follows: TGTGCCAGCAGACCGACAGGGGTTTTTGAAAAACTGTTTTTT. It is translated as CASRPTGVFEKLFF. This chain joins TRBV2 and TRBJ1-4; 8 nucleotides match TRBD1. Germline V gene lookup returns CDR1 SNHLY and CDR2 FYNNEI. This CDR3 has 14 residues. Trimming took 6 bases from V and 7 from J; bases not matched to a gene: 7.